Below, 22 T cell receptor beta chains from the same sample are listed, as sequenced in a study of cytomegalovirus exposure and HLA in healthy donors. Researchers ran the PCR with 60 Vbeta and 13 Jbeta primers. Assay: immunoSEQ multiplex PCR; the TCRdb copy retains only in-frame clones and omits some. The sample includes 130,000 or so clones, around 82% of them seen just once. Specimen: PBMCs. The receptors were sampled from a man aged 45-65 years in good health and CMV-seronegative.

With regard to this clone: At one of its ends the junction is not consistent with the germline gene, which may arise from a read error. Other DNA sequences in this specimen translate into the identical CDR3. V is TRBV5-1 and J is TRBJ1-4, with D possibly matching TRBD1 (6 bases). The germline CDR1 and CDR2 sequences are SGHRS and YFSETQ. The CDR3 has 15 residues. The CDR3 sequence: CASSLEGATNEKLFF. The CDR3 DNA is TGCGCCAGCAGTTTGGAGGGGGCAACTAATGAAAAACTGTTTTTT.

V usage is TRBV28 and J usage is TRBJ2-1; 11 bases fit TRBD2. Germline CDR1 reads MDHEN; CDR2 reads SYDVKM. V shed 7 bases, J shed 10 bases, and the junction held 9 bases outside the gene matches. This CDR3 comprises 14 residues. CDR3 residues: CASISPSGRSEQFF. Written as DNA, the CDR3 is TGTGCCAGCATATCCCCTAGCGGGAGGAGCGAGCAGTTCTTC.

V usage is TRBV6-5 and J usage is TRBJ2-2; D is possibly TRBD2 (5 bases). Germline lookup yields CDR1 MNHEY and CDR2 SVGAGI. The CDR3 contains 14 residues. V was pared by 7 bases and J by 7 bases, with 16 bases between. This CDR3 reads CASKVLVEVGELFF. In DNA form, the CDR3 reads TGTGCCAGCAAAGTCCTAGTGGAGGTCGGGGAGCTGTTTTTT.

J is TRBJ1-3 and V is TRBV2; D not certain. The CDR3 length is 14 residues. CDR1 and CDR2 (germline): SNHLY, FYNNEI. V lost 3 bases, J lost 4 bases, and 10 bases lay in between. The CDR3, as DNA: TGTGCCAGCAGTGACAGGTCTTCAGGAAACACCATATATTTT. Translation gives CASSDRSSGNTIYF.

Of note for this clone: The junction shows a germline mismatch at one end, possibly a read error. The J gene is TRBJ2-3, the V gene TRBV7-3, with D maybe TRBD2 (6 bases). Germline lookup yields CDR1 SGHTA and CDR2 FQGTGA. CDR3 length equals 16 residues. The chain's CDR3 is CASSLTGLLGTDTQYF. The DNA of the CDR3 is TGTGCCAGCAGCCTAACGGGACTCTTGGGCACAGATACGCAGTATTTT.

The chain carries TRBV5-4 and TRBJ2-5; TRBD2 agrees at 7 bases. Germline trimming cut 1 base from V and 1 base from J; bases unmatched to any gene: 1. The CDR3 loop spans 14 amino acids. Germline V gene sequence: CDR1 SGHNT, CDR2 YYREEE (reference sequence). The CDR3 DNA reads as TGTGCCAGCAGCTTGCCTAGCGGCCAAGAGACCCAGTACTTC. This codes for CASSLPSGQETQYF.

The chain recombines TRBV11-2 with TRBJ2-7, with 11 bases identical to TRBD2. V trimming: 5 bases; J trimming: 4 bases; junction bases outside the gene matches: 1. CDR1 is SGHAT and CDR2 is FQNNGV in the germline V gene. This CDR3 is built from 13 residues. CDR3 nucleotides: TGTGCCAGCAGCCCTAGCGGGGGGTACGAGCAGTACTTC. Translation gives CASSPSGGYEQYF.

CDR3 loop: CSVVRGTDTQYF. For the CDR3, the DNA is TGCAGCGTCGTGAGGGGCACAGATACGCAGTATTTT. The J gene is TRBJ2-3, the V gene TRBV29-1, with TRBD2 as a possible D gene (5 bases). Between the trimmed V and J ends, which lost 6 bases and 1 base, there was a span of 8 bases. Germline CDR1 and CDR2: SQVTM and ANQGSEA. The CDR3 covers 12 residues.

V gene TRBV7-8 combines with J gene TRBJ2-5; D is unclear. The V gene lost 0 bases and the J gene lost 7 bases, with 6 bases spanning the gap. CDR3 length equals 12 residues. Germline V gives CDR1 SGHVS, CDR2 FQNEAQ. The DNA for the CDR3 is TGTGCCAGCAGCTTAGCCGGTGGGACCCAGTACTTC. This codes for CASSLAGGTQYF.

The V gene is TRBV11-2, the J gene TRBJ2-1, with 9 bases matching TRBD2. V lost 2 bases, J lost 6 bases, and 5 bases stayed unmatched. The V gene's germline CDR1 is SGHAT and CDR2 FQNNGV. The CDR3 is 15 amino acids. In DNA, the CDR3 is TGTGCCAGCAGCTTAAGGCGGGAGGGCCGCAATGAGCAGTTCTTC. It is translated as CASSLRREGRNEQFF.

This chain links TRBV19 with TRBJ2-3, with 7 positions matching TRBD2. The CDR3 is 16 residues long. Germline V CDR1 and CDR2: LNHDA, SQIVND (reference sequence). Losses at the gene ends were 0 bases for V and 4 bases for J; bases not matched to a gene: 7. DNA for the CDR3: TGTGCCAGTAGTATAGAGGGCGGGAGTGTAGCAGATACGCAGTATTTT. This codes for CASSIEGGSVADTQYF.

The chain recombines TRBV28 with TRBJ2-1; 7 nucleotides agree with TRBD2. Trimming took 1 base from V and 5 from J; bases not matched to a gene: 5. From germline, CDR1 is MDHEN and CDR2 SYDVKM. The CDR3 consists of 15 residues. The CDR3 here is CASSLLASGHNEQFF. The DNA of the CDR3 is TGTGCCAGCAGTTTATTAGCTAGCGGTCACAATGAGCAGTTCTTC.

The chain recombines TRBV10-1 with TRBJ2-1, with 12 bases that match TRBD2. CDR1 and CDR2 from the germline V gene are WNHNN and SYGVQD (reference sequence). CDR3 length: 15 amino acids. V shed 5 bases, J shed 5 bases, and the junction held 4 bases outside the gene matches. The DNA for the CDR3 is TGCGCCAGCAGTCAGGGACTAGCGGGTAACAATGAGCAGTTCTTC. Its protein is CASSQGLAGNNEQFF.

As DNA, the CDR3 is TGTGCCAGCAGCCAGGAACAGGGGACTGGGGCCAACGTCCTGACTTTC. The encoded protein is CASSQEQGTGANVLTF. The chain employs TRBV16 and TRBJ2-6; TRBD1 matches 7 bases. Germline V lookup: CDR1 KGHSY, CDR2 FQNENV. This CDR3 comprises 16 residues. The V and J ends lost 3 bases and 2 bases, in that order; junction bases with no gene match: 4.

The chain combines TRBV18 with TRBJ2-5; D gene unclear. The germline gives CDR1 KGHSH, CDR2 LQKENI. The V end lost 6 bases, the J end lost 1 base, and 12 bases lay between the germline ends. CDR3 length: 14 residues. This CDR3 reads CASSLDSGQETQYF. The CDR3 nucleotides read TGTGCCAGCTCCCTCGACTCGGGCCAAGAGACCCAGTACTTC.

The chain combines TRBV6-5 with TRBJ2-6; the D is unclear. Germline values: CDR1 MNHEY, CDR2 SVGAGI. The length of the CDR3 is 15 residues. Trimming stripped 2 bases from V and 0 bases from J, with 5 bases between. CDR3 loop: CASSYVSSGANVLTF. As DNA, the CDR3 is TGTGCCAGCAGTTACGTCAGCTCTGGGGCCAACGTCCTGACTTTC.

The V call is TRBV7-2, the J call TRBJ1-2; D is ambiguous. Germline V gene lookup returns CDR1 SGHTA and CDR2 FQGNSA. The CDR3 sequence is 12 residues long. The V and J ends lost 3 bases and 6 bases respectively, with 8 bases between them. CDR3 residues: CASSLRAHGYTF. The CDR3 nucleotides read TGTGCCAGCAGCTTGAGGGCCCATGGCTACACCTTC.

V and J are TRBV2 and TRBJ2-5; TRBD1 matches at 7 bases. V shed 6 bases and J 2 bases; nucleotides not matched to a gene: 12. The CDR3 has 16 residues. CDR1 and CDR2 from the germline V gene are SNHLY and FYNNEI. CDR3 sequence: CASRASFPGGQETQYF. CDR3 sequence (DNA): TGTGCCAGCAGGGCTTCATTCCCAGGGGGACAAGAGACCCAGTACTTC. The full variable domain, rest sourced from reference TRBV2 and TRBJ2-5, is EPEVTQTPSHQVTQMGQEVILRCVPISNHLYFYWYRQILGQKVEFLVSFYNNEISEKSEIFDDQFSVERPDGSNFTLKIRSTKLEDSAMYFCASRASFPGGQETQYFGPGTRLLVL.

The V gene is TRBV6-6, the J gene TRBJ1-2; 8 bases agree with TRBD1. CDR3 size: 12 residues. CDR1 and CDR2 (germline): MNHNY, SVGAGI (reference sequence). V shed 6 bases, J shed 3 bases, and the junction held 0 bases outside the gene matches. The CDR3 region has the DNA TGTGCCAGCAGACAGGGGGACTATGGCTACACCTTC. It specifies CASRQGDYGYTF.

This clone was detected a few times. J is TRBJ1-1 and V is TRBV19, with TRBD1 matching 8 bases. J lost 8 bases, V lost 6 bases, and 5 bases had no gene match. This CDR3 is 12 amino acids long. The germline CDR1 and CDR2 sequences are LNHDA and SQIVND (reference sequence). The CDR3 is CASRRTGKEAFF. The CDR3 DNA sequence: TGTGCCAGTAGAAGGACAGGGAAAGAAGCTTTCTTT. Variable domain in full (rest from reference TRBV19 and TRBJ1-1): DGGITQSPKYLFRKEGQNVTLSCEQNLNHDAMYWYRQDPGQGLRLIYYSQIVNDFQKGDIAEGYSVSREKKESFPLTVTSAQKNPTAFYLCASRRTGKEAFFGQGTRLTVV.

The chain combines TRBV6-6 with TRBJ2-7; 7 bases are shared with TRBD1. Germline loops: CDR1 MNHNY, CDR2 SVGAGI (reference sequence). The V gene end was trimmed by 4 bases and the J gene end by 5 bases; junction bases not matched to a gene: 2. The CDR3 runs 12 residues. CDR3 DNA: TGTGCCAGCAGTTTTGACAGGGACGAGCAGTACTTC. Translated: CASSFDRDEQYF.

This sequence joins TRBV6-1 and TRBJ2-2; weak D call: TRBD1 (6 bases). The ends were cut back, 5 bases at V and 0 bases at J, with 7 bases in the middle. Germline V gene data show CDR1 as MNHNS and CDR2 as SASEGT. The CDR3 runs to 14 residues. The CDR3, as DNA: TGTGCCAGCAGTAGACAGGCGAACACCGGGGAGCTGTTTTTT. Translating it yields CASSRQANTGELFF.